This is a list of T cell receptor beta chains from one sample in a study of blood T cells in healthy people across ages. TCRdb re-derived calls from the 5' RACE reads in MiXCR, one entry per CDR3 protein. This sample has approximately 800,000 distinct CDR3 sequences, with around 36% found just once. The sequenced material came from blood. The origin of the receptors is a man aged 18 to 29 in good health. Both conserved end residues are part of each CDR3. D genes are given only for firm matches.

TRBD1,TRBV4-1,CASSQGEDRDPFEQYF
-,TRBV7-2,CASSYSYNEQYF
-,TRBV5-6,CASSSPGASYNEQFF
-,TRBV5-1,CASSLKAGTNAEAFF
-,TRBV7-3,CASSVTDLNEQFF
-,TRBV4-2,CASSQVQDSSEAFF
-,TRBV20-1,CSADRLSSYNEQYF
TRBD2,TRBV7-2,CASRKPTRGLPSGADTQYF
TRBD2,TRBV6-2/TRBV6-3,CASRGTSGGSIYEQFF
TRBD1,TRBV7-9,CASSRQGGAKNIQYF
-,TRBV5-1,CASSSSGNSPLHF
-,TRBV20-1,CSAQTELNTEAFF
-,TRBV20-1,CSVGGGGNQPQHF
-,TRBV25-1,CASSEFGAATYEQYF
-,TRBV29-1,CSVDWDLNTGELFF
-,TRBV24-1,CATSENTGNTQYF
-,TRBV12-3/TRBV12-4,CASSLREGEKLFF
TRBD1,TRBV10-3,CAISHQQGRSHEQYF
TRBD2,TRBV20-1,CSARGPGLAGGSSYNEQFF
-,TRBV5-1,CASSLEAPPYEQYF
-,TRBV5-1,CASSVPGQHYNEQFF
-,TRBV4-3,CASSPKTPGNNAEKLFF
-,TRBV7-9,CASSSQGNTIYF
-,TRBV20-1,CSARERAAGYNEQFF
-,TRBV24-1,CATSDGYSYEQYF
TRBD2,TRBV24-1,CATSGSGDVYNEQFF
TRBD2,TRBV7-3,CASSLGPRLARSEQFF
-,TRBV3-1,CASSQVRASDNEQFF
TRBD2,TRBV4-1,CASSQLAGEGTDTQYF
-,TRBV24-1,CATGEGGDEQFF
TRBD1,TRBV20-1,CSVDRPLEAFF